This T cell receptor (beta chain) was observed in a study of early T cells in non-severe SARS-CoV-2 infection. Points from the study as a whole: Matching against VDJdb likely underestimated virus-specific expansions, favoring anti-spike CD8.

A word on this clonotype: Its antigen is currently unknown.

A single record per CDR3 protein comes from TCRdb applying MiXCR to the 5' RACE reads. The sample lists tens of thousands of distinct CDR3 sequences; about 6.5% were seen once. The CDR3 is 16 amino acids. Trimming shortened V by 0 bases and J by 0 bases, and 9 bases separated the two germline ends. Germline values: CDR1 KGHSH, CDR2 LQKENI. This rearrangement joins TRBV18 to TRBJ2-1; D gene uncertain. This TCR derives from an adult who was a healthcare worker with PCR-confirmed SARS-CoV-2 infection or an uninfected control (not recorded which). Specimen: whole blood, collected at baseline. The CDR3 reads CASSPPWGSSYNEQFF. The CDR3 DNA reads TGTGCCAGCTCACCACCGTGGGGTAGCTCCTACAATGAGCAGTTCTTC.